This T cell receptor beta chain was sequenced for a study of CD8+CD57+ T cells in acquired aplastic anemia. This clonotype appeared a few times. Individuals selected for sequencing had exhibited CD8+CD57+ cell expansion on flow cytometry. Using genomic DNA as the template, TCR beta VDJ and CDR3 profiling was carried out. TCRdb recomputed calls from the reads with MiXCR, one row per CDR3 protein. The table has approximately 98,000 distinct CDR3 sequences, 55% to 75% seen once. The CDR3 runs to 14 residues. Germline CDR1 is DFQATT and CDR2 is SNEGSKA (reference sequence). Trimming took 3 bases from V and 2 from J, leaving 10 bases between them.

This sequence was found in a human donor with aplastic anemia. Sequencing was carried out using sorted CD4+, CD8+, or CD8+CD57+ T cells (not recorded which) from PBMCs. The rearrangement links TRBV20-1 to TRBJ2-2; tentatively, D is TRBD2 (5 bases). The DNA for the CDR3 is TGCAGTGCTAGCCTAGCCCGAAACACCGGGGAGCTGTTTTTT. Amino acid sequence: CSASLARNTGELFF.